A single sample is the source of the 3 T cell receptor beta chains below, sequenced in a study of CD8 T cells in ankylosing spondylitis. TCRdb reprocessed the 5' RACE reads via MiXCR and lists one record per CDR3 protein. In the table there are approximately 100,000 distinct CDR3 sequences, 20% to 30% of which are singletons. Sequences were obtained from synovial fluid, either unsorted or a sorted T cell fraction (not recorded which). The receptors derive from a male donor with ankylosing spondylitis.

This chain joins TRBV7-2 and TRBJ1-2; D ambiguous. V was trimmed by 1 base and J by 4 bases, leaving 10 bases between them. This CDR3 spans 14 amino acids. Germline assignment: CDR1 SGHTA and CDR2 FQGNSA. CDR3 nucleotide sequence: TGTGCCAGCAGCTTAGACGGCCAGGCCTATGGCTACACCTTC. Protein sequence: CASSLDGQAYGYTF. The full variable domain, in which reference TRBV7-2 and TRBJ1-2 provide the parts outside the CDR3, is GAGVSQSPSNKVTEKGKDVELRCDPISGHTALYWYRQSLGQGLEFLIYFQGNSAPDKSGLPSDRFSAERTGGSVSTLTIQRTQQEDSAVYLCASSLDGQAYGYTFGSGTRLTVV.

The V and J genes are TRBV25-1 and TRBJ1-2; D is possibly TRBD1 (6 bases). The CDR3 covers 12 residues. Deletions cut 6 bases from V and 8 bases from J, with 13 bases between. Germline V gene data show CDR1 as MGHDK and CDR2 as SYGVNS. The CDR3: CASRDREWGYTF. The CDR3 DNA reads TGTGCCAGCAGGGACAGAGAGTGGGGCTACACCTTC.

The chain combines TRBV27 with TRBJ1-1; 9 nucleotides line up with TRBD1. From germline, CDR1 is MNHEY and CDR2 SMNVEV (reference sequence). CDR3 length: 14 amino acids. The ends lost 4 bases at V and 5 bases at J; junction bases unmatched: 5. For the CDR3, the DNA is TGTGCCAGCAGTTGGGGACAGGGAAGAACTGAAGCTTTCTTT. This encodes CASSWGQGRTEAFF.